The 7 T cell receptor beta chains below were found in one sample sequenced in a study of T cell changes during pregnancy in multiple sclerosis. Sequencing was performed with immunoSEQ multiplex PCR; in TCRdb, only in-frame clones are kept and a portion is missing. The repertoire includes about 47,000 clones, 75% to 90% of them detected once, and around 7.9% sits in the top ten. Sequencing used CD8+ T cells from peripheral blood mononuclear cells, obtained in the second trimester of pregnancy. Receptors originate from a female donor with multiple sclerosis, enrolled in a pregnancy study.

The chain carries TRBV9 and TRBJ1-1; D is ambiguous. V was trimmed by 0 bases and J by 5 bases, leaving 11 bases between them. From germline, CDR1 is SGDLS and CDR2 YYNGEE. This CDR3 is 14 amino acids long. The CDR3 DNA is TGTGCCAGCAGCGTAGAGGATAGCCCGACTGAAGCTTTCTTT. It translates to CASSVEDSPTEAFF.

The chain combines TRBV6-6 with TRBJ2-1, with 11 bases identical to TRBD2. Germline CDR1 MNHNY, CDR2 SVGAGI (reference sequence). This CDR3 spans 15 amino acids. V shed 6 bases and J 3 bases; nucleotides not matched to a gene: 4. DNA of the CDR3: TGTGCCAGCAGGCCCGGGACTAGCGGCTACAATGAGCAGTTCTTC. Protein sequence: CASRPGTSGYNEQFF.

The J gene is TRBJ1-1, the V gene TRBV29-1; D ambiguous. This CDR3 has 11 amino acids. Germline loops: CDR1 SQVTM, CDR2 ANQGSEA. Trimming cost V 8 bases and J 1 base, with 8 bases left between them. As DNA, the CDR3 is TGCAGCCTCGCCGGGAACACTGAAGCTTTCTTT. Residues: CSLAGNTEAFF.

The chain recombines TRBV6-5 with TRBJ2-5; D is perhaps TRBD2 (6 bases). Germline CDR1 is MNHEY and CDR2 is SVGAGI. The CDR3 sequence is 15 residues long. Trimming shortened V by 7 bases and J by 1 base, and 16 bases separated the two germline ends. The CDR3 region has the DNA TGTGCCAGCACCTTCTCGTCGGGAGCCCAAGAGACCCAGTACTTC. As protein: CASTFSSGAQETQYF.

This chain uses TRBV6-1 with TRBJ2-7; 15 bases fit TRBD2. J was trimmed by 2 bases and V by 4 bases; bases with no gene match: 6. Germline CDR1 reads MNHNS; CDR2 reads SASEGT. The CDR3 loop spans 17 amino acids. CDR3: CASSGGTSGGPPYEQYF. CDR3 sequence (DNA): TGTGCCAGCAGTGGGGGGACTAGCGGGGGGCCTCCCTACGAGCAGTACTTC.

The chain uses TRBV27 and TRBJ1-5, with a tentative D call TRBD1 (5 bases). The CDR3 extends over 16 amino acids. Germline V CDR1 and CDR2: MNHEY, SMNVEV (reference sequence). V lost 3 bases and J lost 3, with 15 bases in between. Here the CDR3 reads CASSFGGKLHNQPQHF. Written as DNA, the CDR3 is TGTGCCAGCAGTTTCGGGGGAAAATTACACAATCAGCCCCAGCATTTT.

This chain links TRBV5-1 with TRBJ2-3; 12 nucleotides line up with TRBD2. Germline CDR1 reads SGHRS; CDR2 reads YFSETQ. The CDR3 has 19 residues. V lost 4 bases to trimming and J lost 0 bases; unmatched junction nucleotides: 12. The CDR3 reads CASSAGLAGTLPSTDTQYF. The DNA of the CDR3 is TGCGCCAGCAGCGCCGGACTAGCGGGGACGCTCCCTAGCACAGATACGCAGTATTTT.